This T cell receptor beta chain was captured by sequencing in a study of Graves' ophthalmopathy and Graves' hyperthyroidism. Amplified material comprised TCR beta CDR3 regions derived from RNA transcripts. RT-PCR in the first round used HTBI primers; a second-round multiplex PCR followed. TCRdb reanalysed the multiplex PCR reads using MiXCR and keeps one entry per CDR3 protein. The sample records over a million distinct CDR3 sequences, about two fifths being singletons. The table lists this clonotype with a few counts. The specimen was peripheral blood or thyroid tissue (not recorded which). The source of this sequence is an adult man with Graves' hyperthyroidism.

The CDR3 nucleotides read TGTGCCAGCAGTTTACAGGGACGATTTTATGGCTACACCTTC. Translation gives CASSLQGRFYGYTF. This chain joins TRBV12-3 or TRBV12-4 and TRBJ1-2, with a weak D call TRBD1 (5 bases). The CDR3 covers 14 residues. The ends were cut back, 2 bases at V and 5 bases at J, with 12 bases in the middle.